This T cell receptor beta chain was found in a study of read filtering for tumor transcriptome and immune sequencing (TCRdb year 2020). Regarding the research as a whole: The cohort had some 16 male and approximately 13 female patients with a mean age of roughly 62 years, ranging from 47 to 80. After DNase treatment, whole-transcriptome libraries were prepared with the TruSeq RNA Access Library Prep Kit. Per sample, about 3.5 to 11 million TCR-region mapped reads were obtained with IR-seq, compared with only 85 to 1273 with RNA-seq. One of the main goals was to work out a read-filtering strategy for immune repertoire data, in particular whether clonotypes backed by only a single read should be removed. Under revised international staging, roughly eight patients fell into R-ISS I, approximately 15 into R-ISS II and 7 into R-ISS III. TCR repertoires obtained by targeted immune repertoire sequencing and by bulk whole-transcriptome sequencing performed on the same bone marrow samples were compared. Results and caveats for the whole study, not just this receptor: The correlation between IR-seq and RNA-seq shared clonotype proportions rose when single-read clonotypes were removed. Single-read clonotypes made up about 81.9% of clonotypes but roughly 3.2% of total reads in IR-seq, and 70% to 75% of clonotypes and approximately 47% of reads in RNA-seq. The sorted CD138-negative fraction was not purified T cells but a mixed bone marrow immune population. Compared with RNA-seq, IR-seq captured clonotypes at much greater depth and more reliably, and a smaller IR-seq throughput was enough to identify most of the shared clonotypes.

The germline V gene provides CDR1 SGHTA and CDR2 FQGNSA. The CDR3, from cysteine to phenylalanine, totals 15 residues. Only CDR3 DNA is held: 45 bases, read in frame from base 1. Starting from 350 to 500 ng RNA, TCR libraries were constructed with the Immunoverse kit using molecular barcoded adaptors that cover the alpha/delta and beta/gamma chains. TCR library preparation was performed with the same RNA that was used for transcriptome sequencing. Sequencing of TCR libraries was carried out on an Illumina HiSeq 4000 with 2 x 150 cycles. The study's processing was this. MiXCR aligned TCR reads to human V, D, J and C references and assembled the aligned reads into CDR3 clonotypes, with quality filtering and error correction included. The tcR package in R was used for analysis of clonotype counts and gene usage diversity. Raw mapping reads were checked after the RNA-seq reads had been mapped by STAR aligner version 2.5.3a onto the human GRCh37 genome. To test how sequencing depth affects detected clonotypes, IR-seq fastq files were randomly downsampled with Seqtk 1.3. TCRdb itself trimmed the public reads at Q25 with fastp, ran MiXCR and retained productive beta chains. Rows are unified per CDR3 protein, each entry keeping the most common DNA and genes. The V and J calls shown here were made by TCRdb, not taken from the authors' results. The sample has about 5,200 distinct CDR3 sequences on record, about a fifth of them singletons. The ten largest clonotypes hold approximately 20% of the sample.

This clonotype was observed a handful of times. What antigen it recognizes has not been identified. At one end, the junction sequence differs from germline, possibly due to a read error. Each patient had bone marrow sampled at the time of active disease. Ficoll-Hypaque density gradient centrifugation was used to isolate bone marrow mononuclear cells. Myeloma plasma cells were removed and CD138-negative cells were collected by negative selection after labeling with CD138 magnetic microbeads on a MACS separator. Flow cytometry with CD138 antibodies on an Attune NxT was used to check how pure the isolated cells were. TRIzol reagent was used to extract total RNA, and a NanoDrop spectrophotometer was used to quantify the extracted RNA. For each patient, paired RNA-seq and IR-seq were run on the CD138-negative bone marrow sample from that patient.

The source of this sequence is a donor at least 40 years old with multiple myeloma. This sequence uses TRBV7-2 and TRBJ2-5; TRBD2 is a weak D gene call, 5 bases matching. The sample consisted of a population of CD138-negative cells sorted from bone marrow. The cell subset or site label, as the study defines it: bone marrow mononuclear cells depleted of CD138+ plasma/myeloma cells by negative magnetic selection. The base sequence is TGTGCCAGCAGCTTAGGAGTTCGGCGGTGGGAGACCCAGTGCTTC. It specifies CASSLGVRRWETQCF.